A selection of T cell receptor beta chains follows, all from one sample in a study of blood T cells in healthy people across ages. TCRdb re-derived calls from the 5' RACE reads in MiXCR, one entry per CDR3 protein. The sample consists of more than 650,000 distinct CDR3 sequences, around 24% of them appearing once. These same records also appear under a second study, on T cells of mothers and their children.

The specimen sequenced was blood. The receptors originated from a boy aged 10-17 years in good health. Both conserved end residues are part of each CDR3. The D gene is left open where the match is weak. Not every row has a clone size; where given, it reads once, few, many or a size class.

V gene,D gene,clone size,J gene,CDR3 protein,CDR3 DNA
TRBV20-1,TRBD2,once,TRBJ2-1,CSATPGTRSHEQFF,TGCAGTGCTACGCCCGGGACTAGGTCCCATGAGCAGTTCTTC
TRBV9,.,.,TRBJ2-1,CASSVSHNEQFF,TGTGCCAGCAGCGTGTCCCACAATGAGCAGTTCTTC
TRBV5-1,.,few,TRBJ1-2,CASSLDPGEDYGYTF,TGCGCCAGCAGCTTGGACCCAGGGGAAGACTATGGCTACACCTTC
TRBV10-3,TRBD1,.,TRBJ1-1,CAITRTGDTEAFF,TGTGCCATCACCCGGACAGGGGACACTGAAGCTTTCTTT
TRBV9,.,few,TRBJ2-3,CASSGSGTSTDTQYF,TGTGCCAGCAGCGGATCGGGGACTAGCACAGATACGCAGTATTTT
TRBV4-2,.,few,TRBJ1-2,CASSQDTNYGYTF,TGTGCCAGCAGCCAGGACACCAACTATGGCTACACCTTC
TRBV10-3,.,.,TRBJ2-3,CAISALGRTDTQYF,TGTGCCATCAGTGCTCTGGGCAGAACAGATACGCAGTATTTT
TRBV7-2,TRBD2,.,TRBJ2-3,CASSGLAGGPGGDTQYF,TGTGCCAGCAGCGGACTAGCGGGGGGCCCCGGGGGAGATACGCAGTATTTT
TRBV29-1,TRBD1,.,TRBJ2-5,CSVEDLGQGLGEQYF,TGCAGCGTTGAAGACCTGGGACAGGGTTTGGGTGAGCAGTACTTC
TRBV5-1,.,.,TRBJ1-4,CASSLVSATNEKLFF,TGCGCCAGCAGCTTGGTGTCAGCAACTAATGAAAAACTGTTTTTT
TRBV7-9,.,.,TRBJ1-2,CASSYSGRLGYTF,TGTGCCAGCAGCTACAGTGGACGTCTTGGCTACACCTTC
TRBV7-2,.,.,TRBJ2-5,CASSLRTPPRETQYF,TGTGCCAGCAGCTTAAGGACACCGCCCCGGGAGACCCAGTACTTC
TRBV20-1,TRBD2,.,TRBJ2-3,CSAKTSPNTDTQYF,TGCAGTGCGAAGACTAGCCCTAACACAGATACGCAGTATTTT
TRBV29-1,TRBD1,few,TRBJ2-5,CSVDGTGEETQYF,TGCAGCGTTGACGGGACAGGGGAAGAGACCCAGTACTTC
TRBV6-4,.,few,TRBJ1-2,CASSDSGQGGSYGYTF,TGTGCCAGCAGTGACTCGGGGCAGGGAGGAAGCTATGGCTACACCTTC
TRBV20-1,.,few,TRBJ2-5,CSASPLSRGLRETQYF,TGCAGTGCCAGTCCCCTCTCCCGGGGGTTGAGAGAGACCCAGTACTTC
TRBV6-2/TRBV6-3,.,.,TRBJ2-5,CASSQQGTQYF,TGTGCCAGCAGTCAACAGGGGACCCAGTACTTC
TRBV5-1,.,few,TRBJ1-5,CASSYEPVSSDGNRPQHF,TGCGCCAGCAGCTACGAACCCGTCTCCTCAGATGGCAATCGGCCCCAGCATTTT
TRBV20-1,TRBD1,.,TRBJ2-5,CSSDRGTAQETQYF,TGCAGTTCCGACAGGGGTACGGCACAGGAGACCCAGTACTTC
TRBV4-1,.,few,TRBJ2-5,CASSQGFMGTSQQETQYF,TGCGCCAGCAGCCAAGGCTTTATGGGAACTTCGCAACAAGAGACCCAGTACTTC
TRBV12-3/TRBV12-4,TRBD2,.,TRBJ2-1,CASSQTSGGRDEQFF,TGTGCCAGCAGTCAGACTAGCGGGGGGCGCGATGAGCAGTTCTTC
TRBV7-9,TRBD2,.,TRBJ2-7,CASSPSLAGAPEQYF,TGTGCCAGCAGCCCCTCTCTAGCGGGGGCTCCCGAGCAGTACTTC
TRBV15,TRBD1,.,TRBJ2-5,CATSSRQGLETQYF,TGTGCCACCAGCTCCCGACAGGGGCTGGAGACCCAGTACTTC
TRBV9,TRBD1,few,TRBJ1-1,CASSLGTGASRTEAFF,TGTGCCAGCAGCCTCGGGACAGGGGCTTCGAGGACTGAAGCTTTCTTT
TRBV4-1,TRBD1,few,TRBJ2-3,CASSTPGQGTYTQYF,TGCGCCAGCAGCACTCCGGGACAGGGTACATATACGCAGTATTTT
TRBV3-1,.,.,TRBJ2-4,CASSPGSGKNIQYF,TGTGCCAGCAGCCCAGGGTCTGGCAAAAACATTCAGTACTTC
TRBV19,TRBD2,few,TRBJ2-7,CASSIPSGGLYEQYF,TGTGCCAGTAGTATCCCCAGCGGGGGACTCTACGAGCAGTACTTC
TRBV29-1,.,few,TRBJ1-2,CSVEDQRYYGYTF,TGCAGCGTTGAAGACCAACGATACTATGGCTACACCTTC
TRBV19,.,.,TRBJ1-1,CASSFGGRGTEAFF,TGTGCCAGTAGTTTTGGGGGGCGCGGCACTGAAGCTTTCTTT
TRBV3-1,TRBD1,.,TRBJ1-4,CVSSQDRGGGGLFF,TGTGTCAGCAGCCAAGATAGGGGAGGGGGCGGTCTGTTTTTT
TRBV3-1,.,.,TRBJ2-7,CASSQQGSSYEQYF,TGTGCCAGCAGCCAACAGGGATCGTCCTACGAGCAGTACTTC
TRBV5-4,.,.,TRBJ2-1,CASSPDVKGEQFF,TGTGCCAGCAGCCCGGATGTTAAAGGTGAGCAGTTCTTC
TRBV12-3/TRBV12-4,.,few,TRBJ2-7,CASSPTRLAYEQYF,TGTGCCAGCAGTCCTACTAGATTAGCCTACGAGCAGTACTTC
TRBV5-1,TRBD1,.,TRBJ1-1,CASSLFARGQGVNTEAFF,TGCGCCAGCAGCTTGTTTGCGCGAGGTCAGGGGGTGAACACTGAAGCTTTCTTT
TRBV12-3/TRBV12-4,.,.,TRBJ1-3,CASSLPGLGSGNTIYF,TGTGCCAGCAGTTTACCGGGACTGGGGTCTGGAAACACCATATATTTT
TRBV29-1,.,.,TRBJ2-5,CSVEEGLGTQYF,TGCAGCGTTGAAGAGGGGCTGGGGACCCAGTACTTC
TRBV6-2/TRBV6-3,TRBD1,.,TRBJ2-5,CASSPIPGQGSRETQYF,TGTGCCAGCAGCCCCATACCGGGACAGGGGAGTCGAGAGACCCAGTACTTC
TRBV21-1,.,few,TRBJ2-7,CASSKGDKAERFEQYF,TGTGCCAGCAGCAAAGGCGACAAGGCAGAGCGCTTCGAGCAGTACTTC
TRBV14,.,.,TRBJ2-5,CASSQVGLGRQETQYF,TGTGCCAGCAGCCAAGTGGGTCTGGGGCGTCAAGAGACCCAGTACTTC
TRBV11-3,.,once,TRBJ2-5,CASQAYPGETQYF,TGTGCCAGTCAAGCTTATCCGGGAGAGACCCAGTACTTC
TRBV7-9,.,few,TRBJ2-6,CASSYTAGANVLTF,TGTGCCAGCAGCTACACGGCTGGGGCCAACGTCCTGACTTTC
TRBV10-3,TRBD1,few,TRBJ1-2,CAISPGQDYGYTF,TGTGCCATCAGTCCGGGACAGGACTATGGCTACACCTTC
TRBV15,TRBD1,.,TRBJ1-4,CATSSRDGTGQEKLFF,TGTGCCACCAGCTCGCGCGACGGGACAGGGCAGGAAAAACTGTTTTTT